The present T cell receptor (beta chain) was sequenced within a study of blood T cell repertoires in COVID-19. Study in general: COVID-19 samples from acute and convalescent phases originated in the United States, Italy and Spain.

In the authors' workflow: Amplification of reference gene primers provided the estimated nucleated cell counts. The table came from immunoSEQ multiplex PCR; TCRdb's copy has only in-frame clones and leaves some out. V and J calls plus clone size are reproduced from that table; the DNA served to infer D and trimming. The repertoire holds about 300,000 clones, with under 90% as singletons. All exposed participants met a person with COVID-19 within 2 weeks before entering the study. The CDR3 sequence is 17 residues long. Trimming removed 2 bases from V and 7 bases from J; junction bases left unmatched: 8. Germline CDR1 is LGHDT and CDR2 is YNNKEL (reference sequence).

The chain is built from TRBV3-1 (or the pseudogene TRBV3-2) and TRBJ2-1, with 13 bases identical to TRBD2. This receptor was identified in a woman aged 50 to 60 who had been exposed to COVID-19. The specimen sequenced was PBMCs or T cells enriched from blood (not recorded which). The CDR3 nucleotides read TGTGCCAGCAGCCAAAGGATACTAGCGGGGGGGTTTAATGAGCAGTTCTTC. As protein: CASSQRILAGGFNEQFF.